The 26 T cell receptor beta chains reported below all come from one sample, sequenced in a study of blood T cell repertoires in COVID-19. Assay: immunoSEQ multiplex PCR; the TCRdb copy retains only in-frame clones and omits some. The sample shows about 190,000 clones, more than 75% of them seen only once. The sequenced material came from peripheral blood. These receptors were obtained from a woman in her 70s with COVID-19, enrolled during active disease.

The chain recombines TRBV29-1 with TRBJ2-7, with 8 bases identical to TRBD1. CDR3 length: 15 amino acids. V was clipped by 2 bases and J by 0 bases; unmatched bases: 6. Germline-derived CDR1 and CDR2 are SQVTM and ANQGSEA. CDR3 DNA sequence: TGCAGCGTTGAATTACAGGGGGTACACTCCTACGAGCAGTACTTC. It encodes CSVELQGVHSYEQYF.

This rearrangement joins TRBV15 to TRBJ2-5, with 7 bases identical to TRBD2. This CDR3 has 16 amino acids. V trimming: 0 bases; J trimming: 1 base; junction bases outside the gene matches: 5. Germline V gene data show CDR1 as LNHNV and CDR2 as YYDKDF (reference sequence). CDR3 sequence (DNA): TGTGCCACCAGCAGAGATAGGCGGGAGAGCCAAGAGACCCAGTACTTC. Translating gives CATSRDRRESQETQYF.

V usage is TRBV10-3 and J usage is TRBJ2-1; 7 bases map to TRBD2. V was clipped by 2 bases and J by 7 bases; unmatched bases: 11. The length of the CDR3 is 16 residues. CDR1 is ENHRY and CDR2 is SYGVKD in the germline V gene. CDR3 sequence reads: CAISEKAAGVSNEQFF. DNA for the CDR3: TGTGCCATCAGTGAGAAAGCGGCGGGAGTGTCTAATGAGCAGTTCTTC.

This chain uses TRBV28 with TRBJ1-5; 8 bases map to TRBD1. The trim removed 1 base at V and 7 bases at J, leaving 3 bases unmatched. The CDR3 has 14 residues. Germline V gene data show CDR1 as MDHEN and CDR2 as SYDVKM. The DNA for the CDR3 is TGTGCCAGCAGTTTATTGACAGGGGAACAGCCCCAGCATTTT. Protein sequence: CASSLLTGEQPQHF. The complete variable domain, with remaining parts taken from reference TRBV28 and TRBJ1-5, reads DVKVTQSSRYLVKRTGEKVFLECVQDMDHENMFWYRQDPGLGLRLIYFSYDVKMKEKGDIPEGYSVSREKKERFSLILESASTNQTSMYLCASSLLTGEQPQHFGDGTRLSIL.

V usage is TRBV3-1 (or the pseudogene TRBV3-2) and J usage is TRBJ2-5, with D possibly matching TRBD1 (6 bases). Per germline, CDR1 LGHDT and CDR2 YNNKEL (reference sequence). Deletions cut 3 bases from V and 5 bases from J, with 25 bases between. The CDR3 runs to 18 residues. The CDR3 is CASSHVPFRNRVPETQYF. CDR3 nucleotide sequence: TGTGCCAGCAGCCACGTACCTTTTAGGAACAGGGTACCGGAGACCCAGTACTTC.

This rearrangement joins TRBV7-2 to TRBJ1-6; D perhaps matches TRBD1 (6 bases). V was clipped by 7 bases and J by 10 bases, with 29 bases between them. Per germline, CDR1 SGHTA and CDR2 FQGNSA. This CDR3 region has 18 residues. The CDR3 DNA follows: TGTGCCAGCACCACGGATGCGACAGGCGATATTCATGGGTCACCCCTCCACTTT. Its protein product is CASTTDATGDIHGSPLHF.

The CDR3 nucleotides are TGTGCCAGCAGCCTAGCGGAGCCGGGGGTTACGCAGTATTTT. This sequence encodes CASSLAEPGVTQYF. This chain connects TRBV6-5 to TRBJ2-3; 7 nucleotides match TRBD2. Per the germline V gene, CDR1 is MNHEY and CDR2 is SVGAGI. This CDR3 comprises 14 residues. The J segment lost 8 bases and the V segment lost 6 bases, leaving 11 bases of the junction unmatched.

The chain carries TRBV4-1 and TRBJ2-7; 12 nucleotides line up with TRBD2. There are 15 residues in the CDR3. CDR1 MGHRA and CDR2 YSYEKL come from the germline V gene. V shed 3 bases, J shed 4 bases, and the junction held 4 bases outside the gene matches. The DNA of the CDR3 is TGCGCCAGCAGCCATAAGACTAGCGGGAGTTACGAGCAGTACTTC. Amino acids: CASSHKTSGSYEQYF.

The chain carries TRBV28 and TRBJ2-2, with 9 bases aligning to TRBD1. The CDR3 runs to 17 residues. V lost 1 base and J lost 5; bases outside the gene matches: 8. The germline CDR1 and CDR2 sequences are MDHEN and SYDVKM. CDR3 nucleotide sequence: TGTGCCAGCAGTTTATCGGTAGGGACAGGGTTGACCGGGGAGCTGTTTTTT. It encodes CASSLSVGTGLTGELFF.

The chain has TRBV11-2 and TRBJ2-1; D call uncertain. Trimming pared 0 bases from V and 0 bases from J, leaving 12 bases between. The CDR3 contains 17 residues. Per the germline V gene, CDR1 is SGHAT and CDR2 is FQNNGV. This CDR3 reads CASSLDVSMSSYNEQFF. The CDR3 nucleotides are TGTGCCAGCAGCTTAGATGTGTCGATGAGCTCCTACAATGAGCAGTTCTTC.

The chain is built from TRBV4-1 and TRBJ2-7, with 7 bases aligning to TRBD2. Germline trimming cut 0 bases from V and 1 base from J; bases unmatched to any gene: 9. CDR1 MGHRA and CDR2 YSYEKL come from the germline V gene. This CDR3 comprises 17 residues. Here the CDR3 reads CASSQDPELANSYEQYF. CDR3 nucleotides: TGCGCCAGCAGCCAAGACCCAGAACTAGCGAATTCCTACGAGCAGTACTTC.

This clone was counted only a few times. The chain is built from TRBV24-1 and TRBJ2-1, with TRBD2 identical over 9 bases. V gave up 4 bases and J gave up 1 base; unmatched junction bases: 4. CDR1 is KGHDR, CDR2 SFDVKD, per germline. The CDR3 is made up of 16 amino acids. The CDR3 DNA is TGTGCCACCAGTGACCGGAGCGGGAGGTCCTACAATGAGCAGTTCTTC. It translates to CATSDRSGRSYNEQFF.

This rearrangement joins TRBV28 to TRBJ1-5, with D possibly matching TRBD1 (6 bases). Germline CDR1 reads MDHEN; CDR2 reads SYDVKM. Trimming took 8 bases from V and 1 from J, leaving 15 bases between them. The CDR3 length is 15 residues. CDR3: CASARGGWSNQPQHF. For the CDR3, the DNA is TGTGCCAGCGCAAGGGGGGGTTGGAGCAATCAGCCCCAGCATTTT.

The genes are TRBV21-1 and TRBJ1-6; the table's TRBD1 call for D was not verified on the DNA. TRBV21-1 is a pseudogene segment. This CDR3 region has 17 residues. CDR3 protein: CASSRLRGLSYNSPLHF. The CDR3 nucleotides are TGTGCCAGCAGCAGACTCAGGGGGCTATCCTATAATTCACCCCTCCACTTT.

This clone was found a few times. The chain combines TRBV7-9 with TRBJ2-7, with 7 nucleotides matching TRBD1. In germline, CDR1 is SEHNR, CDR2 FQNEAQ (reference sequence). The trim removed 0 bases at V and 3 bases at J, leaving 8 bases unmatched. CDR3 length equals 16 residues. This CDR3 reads CASSLAVEGAGYEQYF. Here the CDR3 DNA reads TGTGCCAGCAGCTTAGCAGTAGAGGGGGCCGGCTACGAGCAGTACTTC.

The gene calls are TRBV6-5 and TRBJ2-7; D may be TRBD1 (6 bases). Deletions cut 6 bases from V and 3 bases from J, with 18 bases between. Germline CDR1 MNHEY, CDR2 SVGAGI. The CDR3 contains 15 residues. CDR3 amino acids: CASRTGTSTFYEQYF. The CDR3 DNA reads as TGTGCCAGCAGGACCGGGACATCCACCTTCTACGAGCAGTACTTC.

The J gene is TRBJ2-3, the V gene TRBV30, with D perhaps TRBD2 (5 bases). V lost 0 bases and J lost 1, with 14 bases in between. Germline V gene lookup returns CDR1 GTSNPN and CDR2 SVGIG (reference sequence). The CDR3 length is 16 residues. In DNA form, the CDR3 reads TGTGCCTGGAGTGTTGGGCAGTCGGAGGGCACAGATACGCAGTATTTT. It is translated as CAWSVGQSEGTDTQYF.

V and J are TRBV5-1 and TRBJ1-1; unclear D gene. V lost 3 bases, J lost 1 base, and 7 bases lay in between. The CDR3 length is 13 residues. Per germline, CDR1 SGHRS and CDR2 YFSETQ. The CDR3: CASSSGSNTEAFF. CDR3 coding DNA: TGCGCCAGCAGCTCCGGTTCGAACACTGAAGCTTTCTTT.

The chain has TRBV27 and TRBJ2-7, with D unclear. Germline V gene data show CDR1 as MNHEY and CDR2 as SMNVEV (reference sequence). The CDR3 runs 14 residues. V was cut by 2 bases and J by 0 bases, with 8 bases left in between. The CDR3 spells CASSLTVLSYEQYF. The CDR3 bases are TGTGCCAGCAGTTTAACAGTCCTCTCCTACGAGCAGTACTTC.

CDR3 nucleotides: TGTGCCAGCAGCCGAGCCGGGACTATCGTCACAGATACGCAGTATTTT. Its protein product is CASSRAGTIVTDTQYF. The chain couples TRBV14 to TRBJ2-3; 7 nucleotides agree with TRBD2. V lost 4 bases to trimming and J lost 2 bases; unmatched junction nucleotides: 9. The CDR3 sequence is 16 residues long. CDR1 and CDR2 (germline): SGHDN, FVKESK.

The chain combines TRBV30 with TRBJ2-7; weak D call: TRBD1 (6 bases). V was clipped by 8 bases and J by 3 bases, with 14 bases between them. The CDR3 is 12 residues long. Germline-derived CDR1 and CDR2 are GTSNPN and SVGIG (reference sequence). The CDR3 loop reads CATRDTFYEQYF. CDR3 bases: TGTGCCACCCGGGACACATTCTACGAGCAGTACTTC.

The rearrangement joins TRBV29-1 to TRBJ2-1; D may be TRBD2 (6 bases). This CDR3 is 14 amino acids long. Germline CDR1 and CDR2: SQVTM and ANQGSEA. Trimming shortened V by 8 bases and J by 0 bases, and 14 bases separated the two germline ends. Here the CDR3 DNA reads TGCAGCTCGAGAGGAGGGAGCTCCTACAATGAGCAGTTCTTC. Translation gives CSSRGGSSYNEQFF.

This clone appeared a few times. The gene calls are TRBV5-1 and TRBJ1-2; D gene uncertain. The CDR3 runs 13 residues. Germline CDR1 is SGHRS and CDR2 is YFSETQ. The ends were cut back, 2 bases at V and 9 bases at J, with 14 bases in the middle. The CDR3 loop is CASSFVFDGSYTF. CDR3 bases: TGCGCCAGCAGCTTTGTATTCGACGGGAGCTACACCTTC. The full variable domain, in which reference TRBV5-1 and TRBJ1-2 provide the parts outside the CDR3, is KAGVTQTPRYLIKTRGQQVTLSCSPISGHRSVSWYQQTPGQGLQFLFEYFSETQRNKGNFPGRFSGRQFSNSRSEMNVSTLELGDSALYLCASSFVFDGSYTFGSGTRLTVV.

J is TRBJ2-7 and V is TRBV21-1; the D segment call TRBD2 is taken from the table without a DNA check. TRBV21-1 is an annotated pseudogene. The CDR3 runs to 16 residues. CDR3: CATHRGTSGRAYEQYF. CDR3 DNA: TGTGCCACCCATCGAGGGACTAGCGGGAGGGCCTACGAGCAGTACTTC.

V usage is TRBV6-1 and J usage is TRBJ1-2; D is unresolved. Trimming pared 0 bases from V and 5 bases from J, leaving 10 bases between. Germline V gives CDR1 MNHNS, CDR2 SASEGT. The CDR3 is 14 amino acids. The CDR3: CASSEALRGYGYTF. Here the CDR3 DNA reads TGTGCCAGCAGTGAAGCGCTTCGGGGTTATGGCTACACCTTC.

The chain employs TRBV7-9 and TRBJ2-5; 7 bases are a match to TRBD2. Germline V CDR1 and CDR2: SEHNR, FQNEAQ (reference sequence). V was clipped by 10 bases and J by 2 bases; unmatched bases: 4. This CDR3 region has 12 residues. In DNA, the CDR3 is TGTGCCACAGCGGGGTTACAAGAGACCCAGTACTTC. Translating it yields CATAGLQETQYF.